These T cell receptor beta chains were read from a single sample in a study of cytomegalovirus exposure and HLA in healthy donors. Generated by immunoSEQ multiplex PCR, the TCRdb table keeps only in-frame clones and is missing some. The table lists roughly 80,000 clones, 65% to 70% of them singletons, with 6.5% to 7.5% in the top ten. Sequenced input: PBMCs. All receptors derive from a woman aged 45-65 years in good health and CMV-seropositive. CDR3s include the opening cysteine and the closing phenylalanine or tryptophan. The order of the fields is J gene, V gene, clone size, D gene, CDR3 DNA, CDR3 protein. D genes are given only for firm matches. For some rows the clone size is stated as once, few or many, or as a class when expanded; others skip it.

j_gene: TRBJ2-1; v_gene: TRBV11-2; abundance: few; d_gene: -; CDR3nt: TGTGCCAGCAGCTTAGAGCGGGGTCCCGAGCAGTTCTTC; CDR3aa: CASSLERGPEQFF
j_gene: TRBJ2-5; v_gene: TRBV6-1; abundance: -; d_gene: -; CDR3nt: TGTGCCAGCACCCCCTTCGCGGGGGAGACCCAGTACTTC; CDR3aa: CASTPFAGETQYF
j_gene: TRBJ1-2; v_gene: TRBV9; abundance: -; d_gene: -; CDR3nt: TGTGCCAGCAGCGTACAGGGGAACTATGGCTACACCTTC; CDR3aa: CASSVQGNYGYTF
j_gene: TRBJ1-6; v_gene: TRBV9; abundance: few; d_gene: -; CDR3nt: TGTGCCAGCAGCGAGAAGGATGGGGAGGGGAATTCACCCCTCCACTTT; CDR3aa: CASSEKDGEGNSPLHF
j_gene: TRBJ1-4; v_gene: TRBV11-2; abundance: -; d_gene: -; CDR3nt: TGTGCCAGCAGCTTAGGTAGGGGAGGTTATGAAAAACTGTTTTTT; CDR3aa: CASSLGRGGYEKLFF
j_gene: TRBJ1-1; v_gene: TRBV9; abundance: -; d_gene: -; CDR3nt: TGTGCCAGCAGCCCCGCCCCAGGGGCGGACACTGAAGCTTTCTTT; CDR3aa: CASSPAPGADTEAFF
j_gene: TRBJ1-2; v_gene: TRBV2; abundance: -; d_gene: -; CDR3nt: TGTGCCAGCAGTGAACAGGGGTCTAACTATGGCTACACCTTC; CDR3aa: CASSEQGSNYGYTF
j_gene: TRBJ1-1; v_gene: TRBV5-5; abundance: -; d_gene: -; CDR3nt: TGTGCCAGCAGGCTTCGGGGTTCGGGGATCGGGGTGAACACTGAAGCTTTCTTT; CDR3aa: CASRLRGSGIGVNTEAFF
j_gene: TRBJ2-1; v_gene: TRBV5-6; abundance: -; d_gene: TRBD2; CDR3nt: TGTGCCAGCAGCCAAGGCCCGGGGGGGCCCTCCTACAATGAGCAGTTCTTC; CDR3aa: CASSQGPGGPSYNEQFF
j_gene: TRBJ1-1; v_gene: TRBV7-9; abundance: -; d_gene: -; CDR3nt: TGTGCCAGCAGCTTACTCGGGACTGAAGCTTTCTTT; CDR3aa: CASSLLGTEAFF
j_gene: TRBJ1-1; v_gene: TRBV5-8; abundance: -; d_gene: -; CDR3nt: TGTGCCAGCAGCTTCAATGAGGCTGAAGCTTTCTTT; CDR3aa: CASSFNEAEAFF